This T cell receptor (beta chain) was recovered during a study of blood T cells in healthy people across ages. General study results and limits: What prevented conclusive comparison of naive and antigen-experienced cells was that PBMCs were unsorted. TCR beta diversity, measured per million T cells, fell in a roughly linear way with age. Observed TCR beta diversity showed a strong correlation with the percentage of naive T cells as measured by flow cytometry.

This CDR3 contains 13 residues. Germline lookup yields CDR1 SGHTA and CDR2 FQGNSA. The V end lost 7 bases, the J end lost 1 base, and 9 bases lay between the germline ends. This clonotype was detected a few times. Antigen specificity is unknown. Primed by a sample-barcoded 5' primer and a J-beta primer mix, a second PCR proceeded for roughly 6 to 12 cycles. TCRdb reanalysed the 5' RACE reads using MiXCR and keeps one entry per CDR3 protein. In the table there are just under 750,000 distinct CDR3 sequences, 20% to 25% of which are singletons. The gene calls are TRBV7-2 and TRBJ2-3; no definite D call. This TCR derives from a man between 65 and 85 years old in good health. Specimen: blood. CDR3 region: CASNQLRTDTQYF. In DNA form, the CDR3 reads TGTGCCAGCAATCAGCTCCGCACAGATACGCAGTATTTT.